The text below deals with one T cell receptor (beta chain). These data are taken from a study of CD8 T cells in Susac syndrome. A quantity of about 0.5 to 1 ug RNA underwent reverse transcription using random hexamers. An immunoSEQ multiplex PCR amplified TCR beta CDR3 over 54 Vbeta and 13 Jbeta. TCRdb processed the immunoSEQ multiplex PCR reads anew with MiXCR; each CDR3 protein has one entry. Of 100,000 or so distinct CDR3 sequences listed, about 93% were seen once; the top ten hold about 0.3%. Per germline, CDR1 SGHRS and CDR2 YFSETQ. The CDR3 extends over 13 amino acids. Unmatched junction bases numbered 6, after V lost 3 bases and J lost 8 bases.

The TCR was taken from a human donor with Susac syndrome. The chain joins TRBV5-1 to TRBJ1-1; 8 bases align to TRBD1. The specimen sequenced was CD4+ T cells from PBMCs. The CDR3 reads CASSYGQGSEAFF. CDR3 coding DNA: TGCGCCAGCAGCTACGGACAGGGCTCCGAAGCTTTCTTT.